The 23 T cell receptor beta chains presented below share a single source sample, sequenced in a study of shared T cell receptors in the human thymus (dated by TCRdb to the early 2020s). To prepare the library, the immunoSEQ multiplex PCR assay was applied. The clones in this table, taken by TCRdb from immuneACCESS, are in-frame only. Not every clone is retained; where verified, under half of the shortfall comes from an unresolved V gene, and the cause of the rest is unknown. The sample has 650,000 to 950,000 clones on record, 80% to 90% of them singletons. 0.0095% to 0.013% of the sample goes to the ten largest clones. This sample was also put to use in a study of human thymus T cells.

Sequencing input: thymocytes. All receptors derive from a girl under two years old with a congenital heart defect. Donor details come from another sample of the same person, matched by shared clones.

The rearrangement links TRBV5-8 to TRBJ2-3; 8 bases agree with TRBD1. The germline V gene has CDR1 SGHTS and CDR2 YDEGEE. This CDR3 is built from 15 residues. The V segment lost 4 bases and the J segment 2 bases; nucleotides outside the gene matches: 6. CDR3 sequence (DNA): TGTGCCAGCAGCCTCCCACAGGGGGACACAGATACGCAGTATTTT. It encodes CASSLPQGDTDTQYF.

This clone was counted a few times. This chain's CDR3 is CASSCSGFSGGRTDTQYF. The DNA for the CDR3 is TGTGCCAGCAGCTGCTCGGGTTTTAGCGGGGGTCGGACAGATACGCAGTATTTT. The J gene is TRBJ2-3, the V gene TRBV7-2; 9 nucleotides agree with TRBD2. There are 18 residues in the CDR3. The V and J ends lost 4 bases and 3 bases, in that order; junction bases with no gene match: 14. CDR1 is SGHTA, CDR2 FQGNSA, per germline.

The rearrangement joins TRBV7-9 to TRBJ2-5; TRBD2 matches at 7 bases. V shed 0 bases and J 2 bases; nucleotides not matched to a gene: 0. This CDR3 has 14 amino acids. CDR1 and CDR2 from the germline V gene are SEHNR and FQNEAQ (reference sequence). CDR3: CASSLAGGQETQYF. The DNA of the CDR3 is TGTGCCAGCAGCTTAGCGGGGGGGCAAGAGACCCAGTACTTC.

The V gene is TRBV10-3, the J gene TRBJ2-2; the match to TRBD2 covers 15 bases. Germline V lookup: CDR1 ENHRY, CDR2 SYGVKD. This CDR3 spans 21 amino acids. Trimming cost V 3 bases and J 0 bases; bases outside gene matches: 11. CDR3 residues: CAISDYAGTSGGSTNTGELFF. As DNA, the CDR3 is TGTGCCATCAGTGATTATGCTGGGACTAGCGGGGGGTCCACGAACACCGGGGAGCTGTTTTTT.

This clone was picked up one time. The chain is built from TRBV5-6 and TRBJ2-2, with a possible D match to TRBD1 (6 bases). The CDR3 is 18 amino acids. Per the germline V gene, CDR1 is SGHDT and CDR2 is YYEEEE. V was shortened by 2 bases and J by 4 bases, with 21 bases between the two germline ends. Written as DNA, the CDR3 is TGTGCCAGCAGCTTCCGGACAGCCTTCCCGGCGGGCACCGGGGAGCTGTTTTTT. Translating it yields CASSFRTAFPAGTGELFF.

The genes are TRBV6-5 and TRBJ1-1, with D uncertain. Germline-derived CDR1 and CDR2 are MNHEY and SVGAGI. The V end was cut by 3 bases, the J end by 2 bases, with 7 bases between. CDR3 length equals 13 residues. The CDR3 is CASSYEINTEAFF. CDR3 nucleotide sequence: TGTGCCAGCAGTTATGAGATTAACACTGAAGCTTTCTTT.

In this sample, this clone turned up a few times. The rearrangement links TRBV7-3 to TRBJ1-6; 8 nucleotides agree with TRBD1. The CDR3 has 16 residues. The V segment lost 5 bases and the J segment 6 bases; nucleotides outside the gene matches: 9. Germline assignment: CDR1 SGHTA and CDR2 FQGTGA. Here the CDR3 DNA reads TGTGCCAGCAGCAGAACAGGGGGGCGAACTAATTCACCCCTCCACTTT. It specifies CASSRTGGRTNSPLHF.

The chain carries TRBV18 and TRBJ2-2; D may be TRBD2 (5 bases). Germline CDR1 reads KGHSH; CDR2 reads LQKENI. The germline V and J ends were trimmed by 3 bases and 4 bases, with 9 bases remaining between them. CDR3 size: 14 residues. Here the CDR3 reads CASSPHRGTGELFF. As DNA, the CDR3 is TGTGCCAGCTCACCTCACCGGGGCACCGGGGAGCTGTTTTTT.

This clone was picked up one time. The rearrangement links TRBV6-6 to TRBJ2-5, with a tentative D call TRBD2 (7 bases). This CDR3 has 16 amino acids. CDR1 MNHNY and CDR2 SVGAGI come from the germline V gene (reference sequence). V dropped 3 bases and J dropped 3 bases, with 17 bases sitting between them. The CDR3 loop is CASSYQPRGLEETQYF. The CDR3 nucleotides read TGTGCCAGCAGTTATCAGCCGCGGGGGCTCGAAGAGACCCAGTACTTC.

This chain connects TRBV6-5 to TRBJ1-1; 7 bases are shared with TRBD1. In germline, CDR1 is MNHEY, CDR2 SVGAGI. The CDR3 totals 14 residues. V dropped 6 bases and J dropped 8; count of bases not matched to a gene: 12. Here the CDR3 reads CASSPLDRTREAFF. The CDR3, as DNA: TGTGCCAGCAGCCCCCTGGACAGGACGAGGGAAGCTTTCTTT.

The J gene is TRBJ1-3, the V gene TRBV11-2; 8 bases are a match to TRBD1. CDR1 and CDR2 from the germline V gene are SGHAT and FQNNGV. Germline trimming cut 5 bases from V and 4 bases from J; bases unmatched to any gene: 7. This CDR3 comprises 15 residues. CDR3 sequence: CASSNPGGGGNTIYF. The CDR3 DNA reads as TGTGCCAGCAGCAACCCAGGGGGCGGGGGAAACACCATATATTTT.

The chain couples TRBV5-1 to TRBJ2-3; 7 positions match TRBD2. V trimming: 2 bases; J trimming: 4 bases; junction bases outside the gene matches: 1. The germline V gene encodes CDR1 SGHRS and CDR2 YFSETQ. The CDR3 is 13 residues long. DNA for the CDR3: TGCGCCAGCAGCTTCCTAGCGGCAGATACGCAGTATTTT. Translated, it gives CASSFLAADTQYF.

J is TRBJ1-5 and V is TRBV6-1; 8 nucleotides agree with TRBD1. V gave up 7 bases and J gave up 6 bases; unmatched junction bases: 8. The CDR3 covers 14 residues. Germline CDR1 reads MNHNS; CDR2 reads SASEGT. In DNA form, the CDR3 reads TGTGCCAGCACCCGGACAGGGTCGGGTCAGCCCCAGCATTTT. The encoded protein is CASTRTGSGQPQHF.

CDR3 sequence reads: CASRAGGEATDTQYF. DNA for the CDR3: TGTGCCAGCCGAGCTGGGGGGGAGGCGACAGATACGCAGTATTTT. V is TRBV9 and J is TRBJ2-3, with 7 bases identical to TRBD2. The CDR3 is 15 amino acids. V lost 7 bases to trimming and J lost 3 bases; unmatched junction nucleotides: 11. CDR1 is SGDLS and CDR2 is YYNGEE in the germline V gene.

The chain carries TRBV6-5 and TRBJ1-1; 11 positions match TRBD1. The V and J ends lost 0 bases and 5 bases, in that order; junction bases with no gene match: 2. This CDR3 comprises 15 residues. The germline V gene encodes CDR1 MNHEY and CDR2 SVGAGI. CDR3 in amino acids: CASSYSGTGGTEAFF. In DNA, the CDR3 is TGTGCCAGCAGTTACTCGGGGACAGGGGGGACTGAAGCTTTCTTT.

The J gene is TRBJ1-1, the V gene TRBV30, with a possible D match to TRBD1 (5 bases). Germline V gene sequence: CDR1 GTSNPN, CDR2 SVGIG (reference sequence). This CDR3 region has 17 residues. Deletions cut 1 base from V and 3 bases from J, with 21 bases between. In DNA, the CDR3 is TGTGCCTGGAGTGCCCCCGAGGGTTTGGGGGGTGACACTGAAGCTTTCTTT. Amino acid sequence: CAWSAPEGLGGDTEAFF.

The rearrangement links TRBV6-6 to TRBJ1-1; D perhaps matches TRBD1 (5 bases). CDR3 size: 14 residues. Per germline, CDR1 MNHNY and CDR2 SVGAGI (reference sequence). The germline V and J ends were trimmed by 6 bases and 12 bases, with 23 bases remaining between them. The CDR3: CASSHTGGGAKTFF. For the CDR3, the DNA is TGTGCCAGCAGCCACACGGGGGGAGGGGCGAAGACTTTCTTT.

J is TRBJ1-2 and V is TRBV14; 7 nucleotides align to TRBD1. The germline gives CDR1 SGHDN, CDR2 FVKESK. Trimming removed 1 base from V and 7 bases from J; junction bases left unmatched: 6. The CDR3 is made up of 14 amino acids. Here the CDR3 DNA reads TGTGCCAGCAGCCAAGCCGACAGGGACATTGGCTACACCTTC. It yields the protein CASSQADRDIGYTF.

The CDR3 DNA sequence: TGCGCCAGCAGCCCCAGGACTAGCGGGGGGGCCCGGGAGACCCAGTACTTC. This sequence encodes CASSPRTSGGARETQYF. This chain uses TRBV5-1 with TRBJ2-5; TRBD2 aligns across 15 bases. The CDR3 has 17 residues. CDR1 is SGHRS and CDR2 is YFSETQ in the germline V gene. V lost 4 bases to trimming and J lost 5 bases; unmatched junction nucleotides: 9.

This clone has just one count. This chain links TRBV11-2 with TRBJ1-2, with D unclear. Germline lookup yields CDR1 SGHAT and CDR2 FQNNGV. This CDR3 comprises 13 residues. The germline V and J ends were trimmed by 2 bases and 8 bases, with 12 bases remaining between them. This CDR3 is CASSLSGPEGYTF. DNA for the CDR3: TGTGCCAGCAGCTTATCAGGCCCTGAAGGCTACACCTTC.

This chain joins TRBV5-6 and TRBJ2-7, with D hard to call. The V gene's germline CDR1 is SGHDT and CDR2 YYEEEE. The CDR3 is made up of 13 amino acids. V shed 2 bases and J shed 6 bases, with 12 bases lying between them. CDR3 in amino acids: CASSFDTDGEQYF. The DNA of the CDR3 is TGTGCCAGCAGCTTTGACACTGACGGCGAGCAGTACTTC.

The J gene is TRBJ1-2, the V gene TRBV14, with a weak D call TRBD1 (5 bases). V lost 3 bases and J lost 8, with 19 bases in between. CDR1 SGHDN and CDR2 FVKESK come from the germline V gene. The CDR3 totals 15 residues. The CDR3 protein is CASSHPRGSGGGYTF. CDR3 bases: TGTGCCAGCAGCCACCCTCGGGGGTCAGGAGGGGGCTACACCTTC.

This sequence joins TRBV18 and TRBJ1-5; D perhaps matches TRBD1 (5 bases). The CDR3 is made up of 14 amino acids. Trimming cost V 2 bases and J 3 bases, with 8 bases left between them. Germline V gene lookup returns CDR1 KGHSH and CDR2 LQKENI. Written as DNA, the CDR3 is TGTGCCAGCTCACCAGGGGCCATCAATCAGCCCCAGCATTTT. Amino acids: CASSPGAINQPQHF.